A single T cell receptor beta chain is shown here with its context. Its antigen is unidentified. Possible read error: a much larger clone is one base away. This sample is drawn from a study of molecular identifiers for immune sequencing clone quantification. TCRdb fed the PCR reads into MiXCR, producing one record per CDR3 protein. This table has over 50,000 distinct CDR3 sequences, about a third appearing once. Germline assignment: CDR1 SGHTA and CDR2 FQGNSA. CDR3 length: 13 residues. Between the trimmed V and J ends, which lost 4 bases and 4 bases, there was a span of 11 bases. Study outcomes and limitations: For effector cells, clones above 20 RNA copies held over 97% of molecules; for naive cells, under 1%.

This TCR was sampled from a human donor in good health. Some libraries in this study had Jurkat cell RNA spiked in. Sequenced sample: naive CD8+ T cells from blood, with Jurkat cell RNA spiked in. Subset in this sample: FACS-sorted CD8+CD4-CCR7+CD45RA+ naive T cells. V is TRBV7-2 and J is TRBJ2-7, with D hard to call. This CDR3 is CASSSTDRYEQYF. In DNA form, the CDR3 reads TGTGCCAGCAGCTCAACTGACCGATACGAGCAGTACTTC. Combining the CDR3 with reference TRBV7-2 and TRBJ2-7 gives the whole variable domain GAGVSQSPSNKVTEKGKDVELRCDPISGHTALYWYRQSLGQGLEFLIYFQGNSAPDKSGLPSDRFSAERTGGSVSTLTIQRTQQEDSAVYLCASSSTDRYEQYFGPGTRLTVT.